These 29 T cell receptor beta chains were all obtained from the same sample, sequenced in a study of human T cells and chemical hapten exposure. Time point noted: healthy volunteer bleed at 2 weeks. Unfractionated whole blood served as the source for total RNA extraction. TCRdb re-called the RACE reads with MiXCR, one entry per CDR3 protein. The sample has tens of thousands of distinct CDR3 sequences, approximately 7.4% seen once. Material: whole blood. These receptors originate from a human donor in good health. Some clones in this sample may be carry-over from other donors' samples.

This clonotype was counted many times. V usage is TRBV6-5 and J usage is TRBJ1-4; D is unclear. In germline, CDR1 is MNHEY, CDR2 SVGAGI. This CDR3 spans 13 amino acids. V lost 2 bases to trimming and J lost 8 bases, with 9 bases between them. The CDR3 here is CASSYKDREKLFF. As DNA, the CDR3 is TGTGCCAGCAGTTACAAGGACCGCGAAAAACTGTTTTTT.

This clonotype was detected ten times or more. The V call is TRBV7-9, the J call TRBJ1-2; no reliable D call. This CDR3 region has 12 residues. The V gene's germline CDR1 is SEHNR and CDR2 FQNEAQ (reference sequence). V lost 1 base, J lost 6 bases, and 6 bases lay in between. The CDR3 nucleotides are TGTGCCAGCAGCTTAGAAGGGAATGGCTACACCTTC. It is translated as CASSLEGNGYTF.

This clonotype was found many times. V gene TRBV10-3 combines with J gene TRBJ2-2; maybe TRBD1 (6 bases). CDR3 length equals 13 residues. The germline CDR1 and CDR2 sequences are ENHRY and SYGVKD. Trimming removed 9 bases at V and 7 bases at J, with 15 bases between. The DNA of the CDR3 is TGTGCCATAACAGGGCTTCAGGGCGGGGAGCTGTTTTTT. The encoded protein is CAITGLQGGELFF.

For this clonotype: A read error may explain this, as a much larger clone is one base away. V is TRBV4-3 and J is TRBJ1-4, with D hard to call. CDR3 size: 13 residues. Germline CDR1 LGHNA, CDR2 YSLEER. Trimming cost V 0 bases and J 7 bases, with 6 bases left between them. The CDR3 DNA reads TGCGCCAGCAGCCAAGATTGTGCTGAAAAACTGTTTTTT. It codes for CASSQDCAEKLFF.

Ten or more counts support this clonotype. This rearrangement joins TRBV20-1 to TRBJ1-1; 8 nucleotides line up with TRBD1. V was pared by 1 base and J by 6 bases, with 10 bases of the junction left unmatched. Germline loops: CDR1 DFQATT, CDR2 SNEGSKA (reference sequence). The CDR3 is 15 amino acids. The CDR3 DNA sequence: TGCAGTGCTAGAGCGCTGGACAGGGAGACGGCTGAAGCTTTCTTT. Encoded protein: CSARALDRETAEAFF.

In this sample, this clonotype turned up a few times. The CDR3 DNA sequence: TGTGCCACCAGTGATAAAAGGTCTGGGGCCAACGTCCTGACTTTC. It specifies CATSDKRSGANVLTF. The V and J genes are TRBV24-1 and TRBJ2-6, with D hard to call. Germline V gene lookup returns CDR1 KGHDR and CDR2 SFDVKD. This CDR3 has 15 residues. The germline V and J ends were trimmed by 3 bases and 1 base, with 6 bases remaining between them.

This clonotype has at least ten counts. The CDR3, as DNA: TGTGCCAGCAGCCAAGTCGGGACTCGATTAAGCAATGAGCAGTTCTTC. Protein: CASSQVGTRLSNEQFF. This chain connects TRBV3-1 to TRBJ2-1, with a weak D call TRBD2 (6 bases). CDR1 LGHDT and CDR2 YNNKEL come from the germline V gene (reference sequence). Trimming cost V 1 base and J 6 bases, with 16 bases left between them. This CDR3 comprises 16 residues.

This clonotype has ten or more counts. The chain uses TRBV3-1 and TRBJ2-5, with D unresolved. Germline V gene data show CDR1 as LGHDT and CDR2 as YNNKEL (reference sequence). Trimming stripped 4 bases from V and 5 bases from J, with 20 bases between. The CDR3 is 16 amino acids. CDR3 sequence reads: CASSPKVKTDLETQYF. DNA for the CDR3: TGTGCCAGCAGCCCCAAGGTGAAGACGGATCTGGAGACCCAGTACTTC.

This clonotype was observed many times. V is TRBV5-4 and J is TRBJ2-7; TRBD1 aligns across 8 bases. V shed 4 bases, J shed 1 base, and the junction held 4 bases outside the gene matches. The CDR3 runs to 14 residues. Looked up from germline, CDR1 is SGHNT and CDR2 is YYREEE (reference sequence). CDR3 protein: CASSPDRGSYEQYF. CDR3 DNA: TGTGCCAGCAGCCCCGACAGGGGTTCCTACGAGCAGTACTTC.

V and J are TRBV5-1 and TRBJ1-1, with 11 bases identical to TRBD1. Losses at the gene ends were 3 bases for V and 7 bases for J; bases not matched to a gene: 2. CDR1 and CDR2 (germline): SGHRS, YFSETQ. There are 13 residues in the CDR3. CDR3 residues: CASSSGTGGEAFF. The CDR3 DNA reads as TGCGCCAGCAGCTCCGGGACAGGGGGTGAAGCTTTCTTT.

This clonotype was seen at least ten times. This rearrangement joins TRBV28 to TRBJ1-2; no reliable D call. This CDR3 has 14 amino acids. Looked up from germline, CDR1 is MDHEN and CDR2 is SYDVKM. V was shortened by 4 bases and J by 3 bases, with 12 bases between the two germline ends. CDR3 coding DNA: TGTGCCAGCAGTTCAGAGGTGAACTACTATGGCTACACCTTC. Translating it yields CASSSEVNYYGYTF.

This clonotype was observed many times. This chain joins TRBV29-1 and TRBJ2-7; tentative D call: TRBD2 (6 bases). In germline, CDR1 is SQVTM, CDR2 ANQGSEA. The CDR3 has 13 amino acids. The germline V and J ends were trimmed by 6 bases and 11 bases, with 23 bases remaining between them. The CDR3 DNA follows: TGCAGCGTGGGTTACGGTGATCTTAGGAGGGAGTACTTC. Its translation is CSVGYGDLRREYF.

This clonotype was detected only a few times. The rearrangement joins TRBV7-2 to TRBJ2-3, with D hard to call. Germline-derived CDR1 and CDR2 are SGHTA and FQGNSA. This CDR3 is built from 14 residues. Trimming removed 0 bases from V and 4 bases from J, with 8 bases in between. The CDR3 DNA follows: TGTGCCAGCAGCTTAGCGGTTAGAGCAGATACGCAGTATTTT. Its protein is CASSLAVRADTQYF.

This clonotype showed up many times. The rearrangement joins TRBV25-1 to TRBJ1-1; D perhaps matches TRBD1 (6 bases). The germline V gene has CDR1 MGHDK and CDR2 SYGVNS. V dropped 4 bases and J dropped 4 bases, with 16 bases sitting between them. This CDR3 has 15 residues. The DNA for the CDR3 is TGTGCCAGCAGTGCGTTTCAGGGGCAGAGCACTGAAGCTTTCTTT. This sequence encodes CASSAFQGQSTEAFF.

Many counts were recorded for this clonotype. This rearrangement joins TRBV6-1 to TRBJ1-2; D uncertain. The CDR3 is made up of 12 amino acids. Between the trimmed V and J ends, which lost 2 bases and 4 bases, there was a span of 5 bases. In germline, CDR1 is MNHNS, CDR2 SASEGT. CDR3: CASSESRYGYTF. The CDR3 nucleotides read TGTGCCAGCAGTGAATCCCGCTATGGCTACACCTTC.

This sequence joins TRBV12-3 or TRBV12-4 and TRBJ2-1; D is unclear. This CDR3 is 15 amino acids long. V was cut by 2 bases and J by 6 bases, with 14 bases left in between. CDR3 region: CASSLFRESLNEQFF. The CDR3 DNA reads as TGTGCCAGCAGTTTATTTCGAGAGTCCCTCAATGAGCAGTTCTTC.

The genes are TRBV23-1 and TRBJ1-5; D is uncertain. TRBV23-1 is identified as an open reading frame with a role that is uncertain. This CDR3 spans 14 amino acids. The V gene lost 11 bases and the J gene lost 0 bases, with 14 bases spanning the gap. The chain's CDR3 is CAYHWAHSNQPQHF. CDR3 nucleotide sequence: TGCGCCTACCACTGGGCCCATAGCAATCAGCCCCAGCATTTT.

This clonotype was detected only a few times. The rearrangement links TRBV2 to TRBJ2-4; 10 positions match TRBD2. Germline V lookup: CDR1 SNHLY, CDR2 FYNNEI. This CDR3 spans 15 amino acids. V dropped 5 bases and J dropped 9; count of bases not matched to a gene: 10. In nucleotides, the CDR3 is TGTGCCAGCAGTAGTAACCTAGCGGGAGTGGGCATTCAGTACTTC. Translated: CASSSNLAGVGIQYF.

Remarks on this clonotype: This could be a read error, since a much larger clone is one nucleotide away. The chain combines TRBV20-1 with TRBJ2-3, with TRBD2 matching 7 bases. In germline, CDR1 is DFQATT, CDR2 SNEGSKA (reference sequence). The V and J ends lost 3 bases and 4 bases, in that order; junction bases with no gene match: 10. The CDR3 runs 15 residues. The CDR3 loop is CSARMVAGCPDTQYF. DNA of the CDR3: TGCAGTGCTAGGATGGTAGCGGGCTGTCCAGATACGCAGTATTTT.

Relative to its sample, this clonotype is medium-sized. The chain is built from TRBV20-1 and TRBJ2-7; D possibly matches TRBD1 or TRBD2 (5 bases each). V was clipped by 1 base and J by 4 bases, with 8 bases between them. The CDR3 extends over 12 amino acids. Per the germline V gene, CDR1 is DFQATT and CDR2 is SNEGSKA (reference sequence). CDR3 loop: CSARGDRYEQYF. The CDR3 DNA reads as TGCAGTGCTAGAGGGGACCGTTACGAGCAGTACTTC.

This clonotype came up a few times. Written as DNA, the CDR3 is TGTGCCAGCAGTGACTACAGGGGGCATCAGCCCCAGCATTTT. It specifies CASSDYRGHQPQHF. The chain carries TRBV6-2 or TRBV6-3 and TRBJ1-5; 9 bases line up with TRBD1. CDR3 length: 14 amino acids. From germline, CDR1 is MNHEY and CDR2 SVGEGT. Trimming cost V 5 bases and J 5 bases; bases outside gene matches: 4.

This clonotype occurred many times. The chain couples TRBV3-1 to TRBJ2-1, with 7 bases matching TRBD2. J was trimmed by 4 bases and V by 1 base; bases with no gene match: 13. There are 18 residues in the CDR3. Germline V CDR1 and CDR2: LGHDT, YNNKEL (reference sequence). In DNA form, the CDR3 reads TGTGCCAGCAGCCAAGGAGCTACGGGACTACTACAATACAATGAGCAGTTCTTC. Translation gives CASSQGATGLLQYNEQFF.

The chain uses TRBV30 and TRBJ2-7, with D tentatively TRBD1 or TRBD2 (6 bases each). The CDR3 is 16 amino acids. The germline V gene has CDR1 GTSNPN and CDR2 SVGIG (reference sequence). Deletions cut 0 bases from V and 5 bases from J, with 20 bases between. Here the CDR3 DNA reads TGTGCCTGGAGTGTACAGCAGGGGAGGATAAGAGACGAGCAGTACTTC. It encodes CAWSVQQGRIRDEQYF.

This clonotype was detected many times. This chain's CDR3 is CSARAPISGNTIYF. As DNA, the CDR3 is TGCAGTGCTAGAGCGCCTATATCCGGAAACACCATATATTTT. This sequence joins TRBV20-1 and TRBJ1-3; D is undetermined. Trimming removed 1 base at V and 4 bases at J, with 11 bases between. Germline CDR1 DFQATT, CDR2 SNEGSKA (reference sequence). The CDR3 runs 14 residues.

This clonotype has a count of ten or more. V is TRBV24-1 and J is TRBJ2-2; D tentatively fits TRBD1 or TRBD2 (5 bases each). The CDR3 loop spans 15 amino acids. Germline CDR1 is KGHDR and CDR2 is SFDVKD. Trimming shortened V by 9 bases and J by 7 bases, and 20 bases separated the two germline ends. CDR3 coding DNA: TGTGCCACCTCAACCGGACACGGAGGTAACGGGGAGCTGTTTTTT. This gives the protein CATSTGHGGNGELFF.

In its sample, this clonotype was seen many times. This chain joins TRBV20-1 and TRBJ1-3; the D is unclear. Germline V CDR1 and CDR2: DFQATT, SNEGSKA (reference sequence). Trimming removed 0 bases at V and 0 bases at J, with 12 bases between. CDR3 length equals 16 residues. CDR3 sequence (DNA): TGCAGTGCTAGAGATTACCCGGACCACTCTGGAAACACCATATATTTT. This codes for CSARDYPDHSGNTIYF.

The rearrangement joins TRBV19 to TRBJ1-5; no clear D gene. The germline V gene has CDR1 LNHDA and CDR2 SQIVND (reference sequence). The CDR3 extends over 13 amino acids. V lost 10 bases, J lost 3 bases, and 13 bases lay in between. In DNA, the CDR3 is TGTGCCACCGCAATCGGATACAATCAGCCCCAGCATTTT. This translates into CATAIGYNQPQHF.

This rearrangement joins TRBV27 to TRBJ2-1; no definite D call. The germline V gene has CDR1 MNHEY and CDR2 SMNVEV (reference sequence). This CDR3 is built from 16 residues. Trimming cost V 8 bases and J 6 bases, with 23 bases left between them. DNA for the CDR3: TGTGCCAGCCAACAGACTCGCGCGGCCAACGCCAATGAGCAGTTCTTC. Amino acid sequence: CASQQTRAANANEQFF.

This clonotype was counted between two and nine times. The chain links TRBV5-1 to TRBJ1-1; weak D call: TRBD1 (5 bases). Germline V gene lookup returns CDR1 SGHRS and CDR2 YFSETQ. The CDR3 spans 14 residues. Trimming shortened V by 0 bases and J by 0 bases, and 6 bases separated the two germline ends. The CDR3 DNA reads TGCGCCAGCAGCTTGGGGGGCTTGAACACTGAAGCTTTCTTT. It specifies CASSLGGLNTEAFF.